One and the same sample provided the 29 T cell receptor beta chains below, sequenced in a study of T cells in Graves' hyperthyroidism and ophthalmopathy. Researchers took RNA transcripts and amplified the TCR beta CDR3 regions from them. Carried out on the TCR CDR3, a first-round RT-PCR used the HTBI primer set. Each CDR3 protein is one row after TCRdb ran MiXCR on the multiplex PCR reads. The sample includes about 400,000 distinct CDR3 sequences, approximately 15% of them seen just once. The sequenced sample consisted of blood. The receptors were sampled from a woman between 18 and 30 years old with Graves' hyperthyroidism that later progressed to Graves' ophthalmopathy.

This clonotype was recorded many times. The V call is TRBV28, the J call TRBJ2-5, with D perhaps matching TRBD1 or TRBD2 (5 bases each). The CDR3 sequence is 12 residues long. Germline CDR1 is MDHEN and CDR2 is SYDVKM. The germline V and J ends were trimmed by 7 bases and 5 bases, with 11 bases remaining between them. The CDR3 here is CASNEGKETQYF. The CDR3 nucleotides read TGTGCCAGCAATGAGGGGAAGGAGACCCAGTACTTC. Drawing the rest from reference TRBV28 and TRBJ2-5, the complete variable domain is DVKVTQSSRYLVKRTGEKVFLECVQDMDHENMFWYRQDPGLGLRLIYFSYDVKMKEKGDIPEGYSVSREKKERFSLILESASTNQTSMYLCASNEGKETQYFGPGTRLLVL.

This clonotype was counted many times. The CDR3 loop reads CASALVSGTYNEQFF. The CDR3, as DNA: TGTGCCAGCGCCTTGGTGAGCGGCACTTACAATGAGCAGTTCTTC. The chain has TRBV28 and TRBJ2-1; perhaps TRBD2 as D (5 bases). Trimming took off 8 bases at V and 4 bases at J, with 18 bases between the two ends. The germline gives CDR1 MDHEN, CDR2 SYDVKM. The CDR3 contains 15 residues.

V gene TRBV5-6 combines with J gene TRBJ1-6; D is undetermined. The CDR3 sequence is 15 residues long. Per germline, CDR1 SGHDT and CDR2 YYEEEE. The V and J ends lost 0 bases and 10 bases respectively, with 14 bases between them. The CDR3 reads CASSLEGSPGSPLHF. The CDR3 region has the DNA TGTGCCAGCAGCTTGGAAGGGTCCCCGGGCTCACCCCTCCACTTT.

J is TRBJ2-7 and V is TRBV20-1; 7 nucleotides agree with TRBD2. The CDR3 extends over 18 amino acids. With V trimmed by 0 bases and J by 0 bases, 14 bases remained unmatched. Germline-derived CDR1 and CDR2 are DFQATT and SNEGSKA (reference sequence). The CDR3 coding sequence is TGCAGTGCTAGAGATGGGCTAGCGGCTATCTTTAGCTCCTACGAGCAGTACTTC. It translates to CSARDGLAAIFSSYEQYF.

The J gene is TRBJ1-1, the V gene TRBV15; tentative D call: TRBD1 (6 bases). The CDR3 covers 12 residues. V lost 5 bases and J lost 5, with 9 bases in between. The germline CDR1 and CDR2 sequences are LNHNV and YYDKDF (reference sequence). This chain's CDR3 is CATSARGTEAFF. The DNA of the CDR3 is TGTGCCACCAGCGCAAGGGGGACTGAAGCTTTCTTT.

This clonotype appeared many times. The chain couples TRBV2 to TRBJ1-2, with unresolved D. The V end lost 10 bases, the J end lost 4 bases, and 7 bases lay between the germline ends. The CDR3 contains 10 residues. Germline V gene lookup returns CDR1 SNHLY and CDR2 FYNNEI. The CDR3 loop is CATAVYGYTF. The CDR3 DNA sequence: TGTGCCACGGCGGTCTATGGCTACACCTTC. The variable domain in full, with the rest retrieved from reference TRBV2 and TRBJ1-2, is EPEVTQTPSHQVTQMGQEVILRCVPISNHLYFYWYRQILGQKVEFLVSFYNNEISEKSEIFDDQFSVERPDGSNFTLKIRSTKLEDSAMYFCATAVYGYTFGSGTRLTVV.

This clonotype appeared once. V gene TRBV6-2 or TRBV6-3 combines with J gene TRBJ2-3; maybe TRBD2 (6 bases). Germline loops: CDR1 MNHEY, CDR2 SVGEGT. The CDR3 extends over 14 amino acids. V gave up 6 bases and J gave up 3 bases, with 13 bases separating them. Here the CDR3 DNA reads TGTGCCAGCAGCACCGAGGAGGGAACAGATACGCAGTATTTT. This encodes CASSTEEGTDTQYF.

This clonotype was seen repeatedly, ten times or more. The J gene is TRBJ2-5, the V gene TRBV2; D not resolved. Germline values: CDR1 SNHLY, CDR2 FYNNEI. This CDR3 is built from 13 residues. Trimming pared 3 bases from V and 5 bases from J, leaving 10 bases between. The CDR3 coding sequence is TGTGCCAGCAGTGACCAGTCGTCGGAGACCCAGTACTTC. Translated, it gives CASSDQSSETQYF. Looking up the rest from reference TRBV2 and TRBJ2-5 gives the full variable domain: EPEVTQTPSHQVTQMGQEVILRCVPISNHLYFYWYRQILGQKVEFLVSFYNNEISEKSEIFDDQFSVERPDGSNFTLKIRSTKLEDSAMYFCASSDQSSETQYFGPGTRLLVL.

This clonotype has just a few counts. The rearrangement links TRBV7-8 to TRBJ2-1; 10 bases are shared with TRBD2. Germline V gene sequence: CDR1 SGHVS, CDR2 FQNEAQ. With V trimmed by 2 bases and J by 9 bases, 10 bases remained unmatched. This CDR3 has 16 residues. This CDR3 reads CASSLYPSGRVVEQFF. The CDR3 DNA is TGTGCCAGCAGCTTATATCCGAGCGGGAGGGTGGTTGAGCAGTTCTTC.

This clonotype occurred a few times. The CDR3 reads CASSTYSQNTEAFF. The CDR3 region has the DNA TGCGCCAGCAGCACGTACTCTCAGAACACTGAAGCTTTCTTT. This chain links TRBV5-1 with TRBJ1-1; D uncertain. Trimming took 4 bases from V and 1 from J, leaving 11 bases between them. Germline V lookup: CDR1 SGHRS, CDR2 YFSETQ. CDR3 length: 14 amino acids.

The chain joins TRBV6-5 to TRBJ2-3, with 14 bases identical to TRBD2. V shed 0 bases and J 2 bases; nucleotides not matched to a gene: 4. Germline V gene data show CDR1 as MNHEY and CDR2 as SVGAGI. The CDR3 consists of 18 residues. This CDR3 reads CASSYSRTSGGSTDTQYF. As DNA, the CDR3 is TGTGCCAGCAGTTACTCAAGGACTAGCGGGGGGTCCACAGATACGCAGTATTTT.

This clonotype was seen ten or more times. The chain combines TRBV4-3 with TRBJ1-2; 7 bases line up with TRBD1. This CDR3 has 16 residues. Germline V gives CDR1 LGHNA, CDR2 YSLEER. V gave up 0 bases and J gave up 3 bases; unmatched junction bases: 7. CDR3 region: CASSQDLWTGDYGYTF. DNA for the CDR3: TGCGCCAGCAGCCAAGACCTCTGGACAGGCGACTATGGCTACACCTTC.

There are many counts of this clonotype. The chain couples TRBV11-2 to TRBJ1-4, with D tentatively TRBD1 (5 bases). The germline V gene has CDR1 SGHAT and CDR2 FQNNGV. The CDR3 runs 13 residues. Trimming took off 5 bases at V and 8 bases at J, with 12 bases between the two ends. The CDR3 reads CASSIGAAEKLFF. The CDR3 nucleotides read TGTGCCAGCAGCATAGGGGCGGCCGAAAAACTGTTTTTT.

This clonotype appeared a few times. This chain uses TRBV30 with TRBJ2-1, with a tentative D call TRBD1 (7 bases). CDR1 and CDR2 from the germline V gene are GTSNPN and SVGIG (reference sequence). The CDR3 length is 13 residues. The V and J ends lost 2 bases and 6 bases respectively, with 11 bases between them. In nucleotides, the CDR3 is TGTGCCTGGAGTCCTCAGGGGGGCAATGAGCAGTTCTTC. Translating it yields CAWSPQGGNEQFF.

In its sample, this clonotype was seen many times. The chain is built from TRBV6-1 and TRBJ1-2; 8 nucleotides match TRBD1. Germline CDR1 and CDR2: MNHNS and SASEGT. The CDR3 is 13 amino acids. Trimming at V came to 7 bases and at J to 7 bases, leaving 8 bases not matched to a gene. The CDR3 DNA is TGTGCCAGCATTGGACAGGGCAATCCTGGCTACACCTTC. The encoded protein is CASIGQGNPGYTF.

The chain has TRBV11-2 and TRBJ2-2; either TRBD1 or TRBD2 may supply D (6 bases each). This CDR3 is built from 17 residues. V was cut by 2 bases and J by 7 bases, with 20 bases left in between. Per the germline V gene, CDR1 is SGHAT and CDR2 is FQNNGV. Here the CDR3 DNA reads TGTGCCAGCAGCTTACCTCGGGACCCGGGGGCGGGCGGGGAGCTGTTTTTT. This translates into CASSLPRDPGAGGELFF.

This clonotype has at least ten counts. The V call is TRBV6-2 or TRBV6-3, the J call TRBJ2-5, with 7 bases identical to TRBD1. Germline values: CDR1 MNHEY, CDR2 SVGEGT. The CDR3 is made up of 16 amino acids. The junction had 12 bases not matched to a gene; V was cut back by 6 bases and J by 2 bases. The CDR3 nucleotides read TGTGCCAGCAGACCAGCGTGGGGACAGCAACAAGAGACCCAGTACTTC. It translates to CASRPAWGQQQETQYF.

This clonotype was counted many times. CDR3 DNA sequence: TGTGCCAGCCGCAATTCAGGGTGGGGGTACAATGAGCAGTTCTTC. Amino acids: CASRNSGWGYNEQFF. The rearrangement links TRBV28 to TRBJ2-1; D is tentatively TRBD1 or TRBD2 (5 bases each). This CDR3 has 15 residues. Germline lookup yields CDR1 MDHEN and CDR2 SYDVKM. V dropped 8 bases and J dropped 4 bases, with 18 bases sitting between them.

This clonotype was recorded a few times. The chain combines TRBV20-1 with TRBJ1-5, with a possible D match to TRBD1 (6 bases). The CDR3 runs 15 residues. Germline V lookup: CDR1 DFQATT, CDR2 SNEGSKA (reference sequence). V was trimmed by 2 bases and J by 0 bases, leaving 11 bases between them. The CDR3 coding sequence is TGCAGTGCTAGACACAGGGTTTATAGCAATCAGCCCCAGCATTTT. It codes for CSARHRVYSNQPQHF.

This clonotype has more than one count but fewer than ten. The chain employs TRBV19 and TRBJ2-7; 9 nucleotides line up with TRBD1. Germline lookup yields CDR1 LNHDA and CDR2 SQIVND (reference sequence). J gave up 2 bases and V 6 bases, and 11 bases lay outside the gene matches. The length of the CDR3 is 16 residues. The CDR3 here is CASRPTGTGRPYEQYF. For the CDR3, the DNA is TGTGCCAGTAGACCAACCGGGACAGGGCGGCCCTACGAGCAGTACTTC.

Details on this clonotype: A much larger clone sits a single nucleotide away, making a read error possible. The chain recombines TRBV10-2 with TRBJ1-3; D gene uncertain. Trimming took 3 bases from V and 4 from J, leaving 13 bases between them. Germline CDR1 and CDR2: WSHSY and SAAADI. This CDR3 has 15 amino acids. In DNA, the CDR3 is TGCGCCAGCAGTGACCCCAGTAGAACCGGAAACACCATATATTTT. Protein product: CASSDPSRTGNTIYF.

This clonotype has ten or more counts. This chain uses TRBV20-1 with TRBJ1-2; D unclear. The CDR3 is made up of 15 amino acids. V was trimmed by 6 bases and J by 5 bases, leaving 22 bases between them. In germline, CDR1 is DFQATT, CDR2 SNEGSKA (reference sequence). CDR3 in DNA: TGCAGTGCCCACGAGTGGAGGACCGCGGCATATGGCTACACCTTC. It is translated as CSAHEWRTAAYGYTF.

In this sample, this clonotype turned up many times. The rearrangement uses TRBV20-1 and TRBJ2-1, with D perhaps matching TRBD1 or TRBD2 (6 bases each). Trimming took off 3 bases at V and 1 base at J, with 13 bases between the two ends. CDR1 and CDR2 (germline): DFQATT, SNEGSKA (reference sequence). The CDR3 extends over 15 amino acids. CDR3 coding DNA: TGCAGTGCTAGCTTAGGGGGGTCGTCCTACAATGAGCAGTTCTTC. This sequence encodes CSASLGGSSYNEQFF.

The table lists this clonotype with many counts. This chain links TRBV28 with TRBJ2-7; tentative D call: TRBD2 (6 bases). Per the germline V gene, CDR1 is MDHEN and CDR2 is SYDVKM. The CDR3 runs to 14 residues. V lost 2 bases to trimming and J lost 3 bases, with 11 bases between them. CDR3 nucleotides: TGTGCCAGCAGTTTAGGGCTAGCGAACTACGAGCAGTACTTC. Translation: CASSLGLANYEQYF.

The chain has TRBV5-4 and TRBJ1-2; tentative D call: TRBD1 (6 bases). Germline lookup yields CDR1 SGHNT and CDR2 YYREEE (reference sequence). CDR3 length: 16 residues. The V end was cut by 4 bases, the J end by 8 bases, with 24 bases between. The CDR3 sequence is CASSLRTGGPTDGYTF. CDR3 nucleotides: TGTGCCAGCAGCCTACGGACGGGGGGCCCCACGGACGGCTACACCTTC.

This clonotype appeared a few times. The rearrangement joins TRBV6-4 to TRBJ1-2; D gene ambiguous. CDR1 and CDR2 from the germline V gene are MRHNA and SNTAGT. The V end lost 4 bases, the J end lost 8 bases, and 23 bases lay between the germline ends. CDR3 length: 16 amino acids. The CDR3 reads CASSGAARLRGKGYTF. CDR3 nucleotides: TGTGCCAGCAGTGGGGCAGCGCGCCTAAGAGGGAAGGGCTACACCTTC.

This clonotype was seen only a few times. A read error may explain this, as a much larger clone is one base away. V gene TRBV5-1 combines with J gene TRBJ2-7; D is undetermined. This CDR3 spans 15 amino acids. CDR1 is SGHRS and CDR2 is YFSETQ in the germline V gene. The CDR3: CASGLGYGPGYEQYF. CDR3 nucleotide sequence: TGCGCCAGCGGCTTGGGGTACGGGCCCGGCTACGAGCAGTACTTC.

This clonotype was picked up many times. The V and J genes are TRBV11-2 and TRBJ2-7; TRBD2 agrees at 9 bases. Germline CDR1 SGHAT, CDR2 FQNNGV. CDR3 length: 15 amino acids. Trimming took 5 bases from V and 1 from J; bases not matched to a gene: 6. Here the CDR3 DNA reads TGTGCCAGCAGCATCGGACTAGCGACTTCCTACGAGCAGTACTTC. It specifies CASSIGLATSYEQYF.

This clonotype was seen at least ten times. The V gene is TRBV12-3 or TRBV12-4, the J gene TRBJ2-3, with TRBD1 matching over 7 bases. V shed 6 bases and J 0 bases; nucleotides not matched to a gene: 9. The CDR3 spans 16 residues. The CDR3 coding sequence is TGTGCCAGCAGCCTCCCAGGGACAGCAAGCACAGATACGCAGTATTTT. It is translated as CASSLPGTASTDTQYF.